The rows below give T cell receptor beta chains drawn from one sample of a study of cytomegalovirus exposure and HLA in healthy donors. Profiled with immunoSEQ multiplex PCR; TCRdb holds only in-frame clones, not every one. Among some 70,000 clones listed, roughly 89% were seen once. The sample comprised PBMCs. The receptors here all came from a young woman in good health and CMV-seronegative. CDR3s include the opening cysteine and the closing phenylalanine or tryptophan. The D gene is left open where the match is weak. Only part of the rows carry a size: once, few, many, or a class if the clone is expanded.

D gene: TRBD2
V gene: TRBV9
clone size: NA
J gene: TRBJ2-1
CDR3 DNA: TGTGCCAGCAGCGTTAGACCGACTAGCGGGTCAGAGCAGTTCTTC
CDR3 protein: CASSVRPTSGSEQFF

D gene: NA
V gene: TRBV11-1
clone size: once
J gene: TRBJ2-1
CDR3 DNA: TGTGCCAGCAGCGCGGGACTCGCGACATGGAATGAGCAGTTCTTC
CDR3 protein: CASSAGLATWNEQFF

D gene: NA
V gene: TRBV6-8
clone size: NA
J gene: TRBJ1-5
CDR3 DNA: TGTGCCAGCAGTTATAAGGGAGAAAGCAATCAGCCCCAGCATTTT
CDR3 protein: CASSYKGESNQPQHF

D gene: TRBD2
V gene: TRBV5-1
clone size: NA
J gene: TRBJ2-3
CDR3 DNA: TGCGCCAGCGGGGCGGGAGGAATTAATACGCAGTATTTT
CDR3 protein: CASGAGGINTQYF

D gene: TRBD1
V gene: TRBV11-3
clone size: NA
J gene: TRBJ1-1
CDR3 DNA: TGTGCCAGCAGCCTACAGGGGGCAGGGACTGAAGCTTTCTTT
CDR3 protein: CASSLQGAGTEAFF

D gene: NA
V gene: TRBV30
clone size: once
J gene: TRBJ2-1
CDR3 DNA: TGTGCCTGGAGTAAATCGCCGACGGGGTTCAATGAGCAGTTCTTC
CDR3 protein: CAWSKSPTGFNEQFF

D gene: TRBD1
V gene: TRBV19
clone size: NA
J gene: TRBJ1-2
CDR3 DNA: TGTGCCAGTAGTCCCTTGACAGGGGGCGATTATGGCTACACCTTC
CDR3 protein: CASSPLTGGDYGYTF

D gene: NA
V gene: TRBV28
clone size: NA
J gene: TRBJ2-3
CDR3 DNA: TGTGCCAGCAGTTTACAGGGGACGCGAGATACGCAGTATTTT
CDR3 protein: CASSLQGTRDTQYF

D gene: NA
V gene: TRBV30
clone size: NA
J gene: TRBJ1-2
CDR3 DNA: TGTGCCTGGAAATTACAGGGCCTTTCCCTTAACTATGGCTACACCTTC
CDR3 protein: CAWKLQGLSLNYGYTF

D gene: TRBD1
V gene: TRBV7-8
clone size: NA
J gene: TRBJ1-1
CDR3 DNA: TGTGCCAGCAGCTCGACAGGGGGTCCTGAAGCTTTCTTT
CDR3 protein: CASSSTGGPEAFF

D gene: NA
V gene: TRBV11-2
clone size: NA
J gene: TRBJ1-4
CDR3 DNA: TGTGCCAGCAGCTCTTCTTCACCAGGGGCCCGTAATGAAAAACTGTTTTTT
CDR3 protein: CASSSSSPGARNEKLFF

D gene: TRBD2
V gene: TRBV5-1
clone size: few
J gene: TRBJ2-7
CDR3 DNA: TGCGCCAGCAGCTTGGAAAGCGGGAGGGCCAGTAACGAGCAGTACTTC
CDR3 protein: CASSLESGRASNEQYF

D gene: NA
V gene: TRBV21-1
clone size: NA
J gene: TRBJ1-6
CDR3 DNA: TGTGCCAGCAGCACCCTAGTGGTCCAGGGGAAGGGCTCACCCCTCCACTTT
CDR3 protein: CASSTLVVQGKGSPLHF

D gene: TRBD1
V gene: TRBV7-8
clone size: NA
J gene: TRBJ2-7
CDR3 DNA: TGTGCCAGCAGACCTAAGTCCGGGACAGGGAACCACGAGCAGTACTTC
CDR3 protein: CASRPKSGTGNHEQYF

D gene: NA
V gene: TRBV5-1
clone size: NA
J gene: TRBJ1-1
CDR3 DNA: TGCGCCAGCAGCTTAACGCAGGGAGGATGGAACACTGAAGCTTTCTTT
CDR3 protein: CASSLTQGGWNTEAFF

D gene: NA
V gene: TRBV15
clone size: NA
J gene: TRBJ2-2
CDR3 DNA: TGTGCCACCAGCAGACCGACTAGTTGGAACACCGGGGAGCTGTTTTTT
CDR3 protein: CATSRPTSWNTGELFF

D gene: TRBD2
V gene: TRBV6-5
clone size: NA
J gene: TRBJ2-1
CDR3 DNA: TGTGCCAGCGGACTAGCGGAGATCAATGAGCAGTTCTTC
CDR3 protein: CASGLAEINEQFF

D gene: TRBD2
V gene: TRBV5-1
clone size: NA
J gene: TRBJ2-3
CDR3 DNA: TGCGCCAGCAGCGATACTAGCGGGCTTCCAGATACGCAGTATTTT
CDR3 protein: CASSDTSGLPDTQYF

D gene: NA
V gene: TRBV11-2
clone size: NA
J gene: TRBJ2-1
CDR3 DNA: TGTGCCAGCAGCTCCCGACTCCACAATGAGCAGTTCTTC
CDR3 protein: CASSSRLHNEQFF

D gene: NA
V gene: TRBV9
clone size: NA
J gene: TRBJ1-5
CDR3 DNA: TGTGCCAGCAGCGTAGGGGGCTATCAGCCCCAGCATTTT
CDR3 protein: CASSVGGYQPQHF

D gene: TRBD1
V gene: TRBV18
clone size: NA
J gene: TRBJ1-1
CDR3 DNA: TGTGCCAGCTCACCACGGGTCGGGACAGGGAACACTGAAGCTTTCTTT
CDR3 protein: CASSPRVGTGNTEAFF

D gene: NA
V gene: TRBV5-4
clone size: NA
J gene: TRBJ2-7
CDR3 DNA: TGTGCCAGCAGCCTGGACGGGTTCTCCTACGAGCAGTACTTC
CDR3 protein: CASSLDGFSYEQYF

D gene: NA
V gene: TRBV19
clone size: NA
J gene: TRBJ1-5
CDR3 DNA: TGTGCCAGTACCCTTGGGAGACCGTTTGGCAATCAGCCCCAGCATTTT
CDR3 protein: CASTLGRPFGNQPQHF

D gene: NA
V gene: TRBV12-5
clone size: NA
J gene: TRBJ1-4
CDR3 DNA: TGTGCTAGTGGTTTGGTACGCTTAGGGGCCTCTGAAAAACTGTTTTTT
CDR3 protein: CASGLVRLGASEKLFF

D gene: NA
V gene: TRBV5-1
clone size: NA
J gene: TRBJ2-1
CDR3 DNA: TGCGCCAGCAGCTTGGCTTCTGAGCAGTTCTTC
CDR3 protein: CASSLASEQFF